Here is one T cell receptor beta chain with its context. What it binds is unknown. The data are from a study of shared clonotypes between healthy human individuals. Study-wide findings and caveats: Non-shared clonotypes displayed generation probabilities falling below those of clonotypes present in all four donors.

Germline CDR1 SGDLS, CDR2 YYNGEE. V lost 0 bases, J lost 2 bases, and 11 bases lay in between. The CDR3 length is 15 residues. Methods used by the authors: Filtering differed since immunoSEQ provided only junctions, with no quality scores. The repertoire was sequenced with immunoSEQ multiplex PCR; TCRdb's copy has only in-frame clones and lacks some. V and J calls and clone size come straight from that table; D and trimming were deduced from the DNA. The repertoire holds some 2,000,000 clones, with under 97% as singletons. Sequenced material: naive CD4+ T cells sorted from blood. Subset in this sample: CD45RA+ positively selected. The TCR was taken from a man aged 18 to 29 in good health. V gene TRBV9 combines with J gene TRBJ1-2, with no clear D. As DNA, the CDR3 is TGTGCCAGCAGCGTAGCTCCAGGATCGAACTATGGCTACACCTTC. Encoded protein: CASSVAPGSNYGYTF.